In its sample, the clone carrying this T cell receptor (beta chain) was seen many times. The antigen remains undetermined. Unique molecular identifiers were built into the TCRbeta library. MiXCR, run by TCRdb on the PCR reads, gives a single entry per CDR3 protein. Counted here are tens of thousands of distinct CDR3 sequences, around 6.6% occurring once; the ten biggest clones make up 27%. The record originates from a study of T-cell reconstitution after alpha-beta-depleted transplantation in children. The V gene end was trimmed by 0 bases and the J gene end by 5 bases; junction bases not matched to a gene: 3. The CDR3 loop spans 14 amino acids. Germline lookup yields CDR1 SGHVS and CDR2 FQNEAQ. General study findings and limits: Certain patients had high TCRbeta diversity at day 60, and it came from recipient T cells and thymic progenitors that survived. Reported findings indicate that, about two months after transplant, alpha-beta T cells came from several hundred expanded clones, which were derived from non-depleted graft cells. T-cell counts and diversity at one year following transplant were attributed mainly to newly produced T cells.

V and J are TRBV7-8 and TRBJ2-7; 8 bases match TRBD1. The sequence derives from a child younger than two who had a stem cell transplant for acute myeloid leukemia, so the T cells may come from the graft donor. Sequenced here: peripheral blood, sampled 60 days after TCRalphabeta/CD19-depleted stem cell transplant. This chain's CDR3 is CASSLANRGDEQYF. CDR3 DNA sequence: TGTGCCAGCAGCTTAGCGAACAGGGGGGACGAGCAGTACTTC.